The rows below give T cell receptor beta chains drawn from one sample of a study of blood T cell repertoires in COVID-19. The protocol was immunoSEQ multiplex PCR, while the TCRdb copy is restricted to in-frame clones and leaves out a portion. This table holds some 260,000 clones, about four fifths found once. The sequenced sample consisted of peripheral blood. The source is an older man with acute or convalescent COVID-19. The CDR3 runs from the conserved cysteine through the conserved F or W. The order of the fields is J gene, V gene, D gene, clone size, CDR3 DNA, CDR3 protein. A D gene is named only where the DNA matches it firmly. Clone size is stated in some rows and not others, as once, few, many or a class when expanded.

j_call: TRBJ1-6; v_call: TRBV19; d_call: -; clone_size: -; cdr3_nt: TGTGCCAGTAGGATCAGCGGCGTTCATAATTCACCCCTCCACTTT; cdr3_aa: CASRISGVHNSPLHF
j_call: TRBJ2-1; v_call: TRBV5-1; d_call: TRBD2; clone_size: -; cdr3_nt: TGCGCCAGCAGCTTGGCCTCGACTAGCGGGGGATACAATGAGCAGTTCTTC; cdr3_aa: CASSLASTSGGYNEQFF
j_call: TRBJ2-7; v_call: TRBV5-5; d_call: TRBD1; clone_size: few; cdr3_nt: TGTGCCAGCGCTGACAGGGGACGCTACGAGCAGTACTTC; cdr3_aa: CASADRGRYEQYF
j_call: TRBJ1-1; v_call: TRBV5-4; d_call: -; clone_size: -; cdr3_nt: TGTGCCAGCAGCTTGGTTCAGGGAACTGAAGCTTTCTTT; cdr3_aa: CASSLVQGTEAFF
j_call: TRBJ1-4; v_call: TRBV5-4; d_call: -; clone_size: once; cdr3_nt: TGTGCCAGCAGCTACGAGGGCGGACCAACTAATGAAAAACTGTTTTTT; cdr3_aa: CASSYEGGPTNEKLFF
j_call: TRBJ2-1; v_call: TRBV7-3; d_call: -; clone_size: -; cdr3_nt: TGTGCCAGCAGCTTAAGACAACTAGGGGCGGGGAATGAGCAGTTCTTC; cdr3_aa: CASSLRQLGAGNEQFF
j_call: TRBJ2-5; v_call: TRBV19; d_call: -; clone_size: -; cdr3_nt: TGTGCCAGTAATAATGACAGGTACCAAGAGACCCAGTACTTC; cdr3_aa: CASNNDRYQETQYF
j_call: TRBJ2-7; v_call: TRBV7-8; d_call: -; clone_size: -; cdr3_nt: TGTGCCAGCAGCTTAGGACAGGCCTCCTACGAGCAGTACTTC; cdr3_aa: CASSLGQASYEQYF
j_call: TRBJ1-2; v_call: TRBV30; d_call: TRBD1; clone_size: -; cdr3_nt: TGTGCCTGCTTCTTCCCCGGACAGGGGGTTGAAGGCTACACCTTC; cdr3_aa: CACFFPGQGVEGYTF
j_call: TRBJ1-6; v_call: TRBV5-1; d_call: TRBD1; clone_size: once; cdr3_nt: TGCGCCAGCAGCTTGGACGGGACAGCAAATTCACCCCTCCACTTT; cdr3_aa: CASSLDGTANSPLHF
j_call: TRBJ2-7; v_call: TRBV6-5; d_call: -; clone_size: once; cdr3_nt: TGTGCCAGCAGACCCGCTAGCGCAGAATACGAGCAGTACTTC; cdr3_aa: CASRPASAEYEQYF
j_call: TRBJ2-7; v_call: TRBV7-9; d_call: TRBD1; clone_size: -; cdr3_nt: TGTGCCAGCAGCCAAGGCGGGGGGACAGGGGTGATCTACGAGCAGTACTTC; cdr3_aa: CASSQGGGTGVIYEQYF